The TCR beta chain described here comes from a study of shared clonotypes between healthy human individuals. Turning to the study itself: Sampling drew on donors who were a couple of women and a few men aged 18 to 49. Study findings and constraints: Shared clonotypes across all four donors exceeded non-shared ones in generation probability. Of the naive CD4 clonotypes, approximately 5% were shared across several donors. Estimated richness was generally greater in naive than memory subsets.

V lost 0 bases and J lost 4; bases outside the gene matches: 7. Germline V lookup: CDR1 SGDLS, CDR2 YYNGEE. CDR3 length: 16 amino acids. Concerning this clone: Its specificity is unknown.

The assay was immunoSEQ multiplex PCR, and TCRdb's table has in-frame clones only and misses some. Of 2 million to 3 million clones listed, approximately 94% are singletons. The sequence was collected from a man between 18 and 35 years old in good health. The V gene is TRBV9, the J gene TRBJ2-7; 10 bases match TRBD1. The sequencing input was naive CD4+ T cells sorted from blood. Described subset: CD45RA+ positively selected. The CDR3 DNA is TGTGCCAGCAGCGTAGATCTGGACAGGGGGGCATACGAGCAGTACTTC. Translation gives CASSVDLDRGAYEQYF.